Listed here are 27 T cell receptor beta chains from one sample, sequenced in a study of T cell responses to AZD1222 COVID-19 vaccine. Libraries were prepared by immunoSEQ multiplex PCR; TCRdb keeps only in-frame clonotypes and omits some of them. The sample includes over 120,000 clones, 70% to 90% of them seen just once. The sample here was peripheral blood, taken 28 days after the second AZD1222 dose. All receptors derive from an adult who received the AZD1222 COVID-19 vaccine.

Only a few counts were recorded for this clone. The sample contains more than one DNA sequence encoding this CDR3. The chain carries TRBV2 and TRBJ1-5, with unresolved D. V lost 7 bases to trimming and J lost 0 bases, with 10 bases between them. Germline CDR1 SNHLY, CDR2 FYNNEI. The CDR3 contains 14 residues. The CDR3 DNA reads TGTGCCAGCACGGGTCATTATAGCAATCAGCCCCAGCATTTT. It specifies CASTGHYSNQPQHF.

V is TRBV5-1 and J is TRBJ1-6; possibly TRBD1 for D (5 bases). The CDR3 has 18 amino acids. Germline V lookup: CDR1 SGHRS, CDR2 YFSETQ. V lost 4 bases to trimming and J lost 10 bases, with 27 bases between them. The CDR3 coding sequence is TGCGCCAGCAGCGCCTCTCCGGGATCCCGGGGCGAGGGCTCACCCCTCCACTTT. Amino acids: CASSASPGSRGEGSPLHF.

This sequence joins TRBV5-1 and TRBJ1-2; tentatively, D is TRBD1 (6 bases). Germline assignment: CDR1 SGHRS and CDR2 YFSETQ. This CDR3 has 16 residues. Trimming stripped 4 bases from V and 2 bases from J, with 18 bases between. CDR3 sequence reads: CASSQSPTGDNYGYTF. For the CDR3, the DNA is TGCGCCAGCAGCCAAAGTCCGACAGGCGACAACTATGGCTACACCTTC. Looking up the rest from reference TRBV5-1 and TRBJ1-2 gives the full variable domain: KAGVTQTPRYLIKTRGQQVTLSCSPISGHRSVSWYQQTPGQGLQFLFEYFSETQRNKGNFPGRFSGRQFSNSRSEMNVSTLELGDSALYLCASSQSPTGDNYGYTFGSGTRLTVV.

As DNA, the CDR3 is TGTGCCAGCTCACCGGGCACAGGGGGCTGGGATCAGCCCCAGCATTTT. Translating it yields CASSPGTGGWDQPQHF. This rearrangement joins TRBV18 to TRBJ1-5; 9 nucleotides line up with TRBD1. The CDR3 is 16 residues long. V shed 3 bases and J 5 bases; nucleotides not matched to a gene: 8. From germline, CDR1 is KGHSH and CDR2 LQKENI.

This clone appeared a single time. V is TRBV14 and J is TRBJ1-1; TRBD1 aligns across 10 bases. Trimming cost V 2 bases and J 6 bases; bases outside gene matches: 3. CDR1 and CDR2 (germline): SGHDN, FVKESK. CDR3 length: 14 residues. The CDR3 protein is CASSQRGQGAEAFF. CDR3 DNA sequence: TGTGCCAGCAGCCAACGTGGACAGGGGGCTGAAGCTTTCTTT.

The table lists this clone with a few counts. V and J are TRBV20-1 and TRBJ1-1; maybe TRBD1 (5 bases). The CDR3 loop spans 9 amino acids. Trimming cost V 7 bases and J 9 bases, with 9 bases left between them. Per the germline V gene, CDR1 is DFQATT and CDR2 is SNEGSKA (reference sequence). The CDR3 loop is CSVTGQAFF. The CDR3 DNA follows: TGCAGTGTGACGGGGCAAGCTTTCTTT.

The gene calls are TRBV6-5 and TRBJ2-3, with TRBD2 identical over 8 bases. CDR1 is MNHEY, CDR2 SVGAGI, per germline. CDR3 length: 13 residues. The V and J ends lost 7 bases and 5 bases, in that order; junction bases with no gene match: 5. In nucleotides, the CDR3 is TGTGCCAGCACCGGGGGGGCCTTAGATACGCAGTATTTT. Translated: CASTGGALDTQYF.

The gene calls are TRBV21-1 and TRBJ2-7. TRBV21-1 is a recognized pseudogene. The CDR3 is 11 residues long. Here the CDR3 reads CASGRAYEQYF. In DNA form, the CDR3 reads TGTGCCAGCGGACGGGCGTACGAGCAGTACTTC.

The table lists this clone with a few counts. The V and J genes are TRBV5-1 and TRBJ2-5; 7 nucleotides line up with TRBD2. CDR1 and CDR2 (germline): SGHRS, YFSETQ. The CDR3 length is 14 residues. J gave up 5 bases and V 0 bases, and 4 bases lay outside the gene matches. The CDR3 bases are TGCGCCAGCAGCTTGGGGGCGGGGGACGAGACCCAGTACTTC. It translates to CASSLGAGDETQYF.

V gene TRBV4-1 combines with J gene TRBJ2-7; the match to TRBD1 covers 7 bases. V was clipped by 1 base and J by 6 bases; unmatched bases: 6. Germline CDR1 is MGHRA and CDR2 is YSYEKL. The CDR3 runs to 14 residues. The CDR3 DNA follows: TGCGCCAGCAGCCAAGCTGGACAGGCCGTCGAGCAGTACTTC. Protein sequence: CASSQAGQAVEQYF.

The CDR3 loop is CSASGGWGEQYF. The CDR3 DNA is TGCAGTGCTAGTGGGGGATGGGGCGAGCAGTACTTC. The chain has TRBV20-1 and TRBJ2-7; either TRBD1 or TRBD2 may supply D (5 bases each). V lost 3 bases, J lost 6 bases, and 12 bases lay in between. The germline CDR1 and CDR2 sequences are DFQATT and SNEGSKA (reference sequence). The CDR3 contains 12 residues.

The rearrangement joins TRBV7-8 to TRBJ2-2; TRBD2 matches at 8 bases. CDR3 size: 14 residues. The J segment lost 3 bases and the V segment lost 4 bases, leaving 1 base of the junction unmatched. The germline CDR1 and CDR2 sequences are SGHVS and FQNEAQ. CDR3 amino acids: CASSSGLDTGELFF. DNA of the CDR3: TGTGCCAGCAGCTCGGGACTAGACACCGGGGAGCTGTTTTTT.

The J gene is TRBJ2-2, the V gene TRBV7-9; tentative D call: TRBD1 (6 bases). CDR3 length: 16 amino acids. Trimming took 5 bases from V and 5 from J, leaving 18 bases between them. CDR1 and CDR2 (germline): SEHNR, FQNEAQ (reference sequence). CDR3: CASSPYSGTTTGELFF. Written as DNA, the CDR3 is TGTGCCAGCAGCCCGTATTCCGGGACAACAACCGGGGAGCTGTTTTTT.

The CDR3 nucleotides read TGTGCCAGCAGCCCCGCCGGCGGCCCACGGCAGTACTTC. Its translation is CASSPAGGPRQYF. The chain couples TRBV3-1 (or the pseudogene TRBV3-2) to TRBJ2-7, with D hard to call. Germline lookup yields CDR1 LGHDT and CDR2 YNNKEL (reference sequence). The V gene lost 4 bases and the J gene lost 9 bases, with 16 bases spanning the gap. The CDR3 spans 13 residues.

The V call is TRBV6-5, the J call TRBJ1-5, with D possibly TRBD1 on 5 matching bases. Germline assignment: CDR1 MNHEY and CDR2 SVGAGI. The V gene lost 0 bases and the J gene lost 5 bases, with 8 bases spanning the gap. The CDR3 sequence is 14 residues long. The CDR3 loop reads CASSYSQGDQPQHF. CDR3 coding DNA: TGTGCCAGCAGTTACTCCCAGGGAGATCAGCCCCAGCATTTT.

This chain joins TRBV19 and TRBJ1-1; D is possibly TRBD1 (6 bases). CDR1 is LNHDA and CDR2 is SQIVND in the germline V gene (reference sequence). The length of the CDR3 is 13 residues. V gave up 8 bases and J gave up 5 bases, with 15 bases separating them. The CDR3 reads CASGAGARTEAFF. In DNA, the CDR3 is TGTGCCAGTGGGGCGGGGGCGAGAACTGAAGCTTTCTTT.

The chain has TRBV7-8 and TRBJ2-1; the D gene is possibly TRBD2 (6 bases). CDR1 and CDR2 (germline): SGHVS, FQNEAQ. Trimming took 3 bases from V and 4 from J, leaving 10 bases between them. The length of the CDR3 is 14 residues. This chain's CDR3 is CASSFGTGYNEQFF. The CDR3, as DNA: TGTGCCAGCAGCTTTGGGACTGGGTACAATGAGCAGTTCTTC. The full variable domain, rest sourced from reference TRBV7-8 and TRBJ2-1, is GAGVSQSPRYKVAKRGQDVALRCDPISGHVSLFWYQQALGQGPEFLTYFQNEAQLDKSGLPSDRFFAERPEGSVSTLKIQRTQQEDSAVYLCASSFGTGYNEQFFGPGTRLTVL.

This clone was found once. The J gene is TRBJ2-7, the V gene TRBV9, with D possibly TRBD2 on 7 matching bases. V was clipped by 4 bases and J by 2 bases, with 19 bases between them. This CDR3 is 16 amino acids long. The germline V gene has CDR1 SGDLS and CDR2 YYNGEE. The CDR3, as DNA: TGTGCCAGCAGCCCCAGGGGCGAGGCGGGAGCCTACGAGCAGTACTTC. It yields the protein CASSPRGEAGAYEQYF.

The chain links TRBV2 to TRBJ1-6; 11 bases are shared with TRBD1. The CDR3 is made up of 14 amino acids. Trimming took 10 bases from V and 8 from J; bases not matched to a gene: 7. CDR1 is SNHLY, CDR2 FYNNEI, per germline. CDR3 in amino acids: CATSPGQGDSPLHF. DNA for the CDR3: TGTGCCACCTCGCCGGGACAGGGGGATTCACCCCTCCACTTT. The complete variable domain, with remaining parts taken from reference TRBV2 and TRBJ1-6, reads EPEVTQTPSHQVTQMGQEVILRCVPISNHLYFYWYRQILGQKVEFLVSFYNNEISEKSEIFDDQFSVERPDGSNFTLKIRSTKLEDSAMYFCATSPGQGDSPLHFGNGTRLTVT.

This clone has just a few counts. The chain couples TRBV5-1 to TRBJ1-6; D is ambiguous. V shed 4 bases and J shed 9 bases, with 20 bases lying between them. The CDR3 extends over 16 amino acids. Germline V gene sequence: CDR1 SGHRS, CDR2 YFSETQ. For the CDR3, the DNA is TGCGCCAGCAGCCCCTGGGGTCCCTCCGAGGCTTCACCCCTCCACTTT. Translation: CASSPWGPSEASPLHF.

A few counts support this clone. Other DNA sequences from this sample encode an identical CDR3 as well. The chain links TRBV6-1 to TRBJ1-4, with D perhaps TRBD1 (5 bases). The V and J ends lost 2 bases and 8 bases respectively, with 6 bases between them. CDR3 length: 12 amino acids. CDR1 is MNHNS and CDR2 is SASEGT in the germline V gene. Here the CDR3 reads CASSERGEKLFF. DNA for the CDR3: TGTGCCAGCAGTGAAAGGGGAGAAAAACTGTTTTTT.

Written as DNA, the CDR3 is TGTGCCAGCAGCCCGGACAGGGTTGAAAAACTGTTTTTT. This translates into CASSPDRVEKLFF. V usage is TRBV5-4 and J usage is TRBJ1-4, with 8 positions matching TRBD1. Germline CDR1 SGHNT, CDR2 YYREEE (reference sequence). The J segment lost 7 bases and the V segment lost 4 bases, leaving 3 bases of the junction unmatched. CDR3 size: 13 residues.

The chain links TRBV3-1 (or the pseudogene TRBV3-2) to TRBJ1-4; D is perhaps TRBD1 (5 bases). The CDR3 length is 14 residues. In germline, CDR1 is LGHDT, CDR2 YNNKEL (reference sequence). Trimming took 4 bases from V and 8 from J, leaving 14 bases between them. The DNA of the CDR3 is TGTGCCAGCAGCCCCTGGGGGGATGAAGAAAAACTGTTTTTT. Translation gives CASSPWGDEEKLFF.

V and J are TRBV5-1 and TRBJ1-2; D uncertain. Germline CDR1 SGHRS, CDR2 YFSETQ. Deletions cut 0 bases from V and 4 bases from J, with 7 bases between. The CDR3 is made up of 13 amino acids. CDR3 bases: TGCGCCAGCAGCTTGGGCGACGGCTATGGCTACACCTTC. It codes for CASSLGDGYGYTF.

The V and J genes are TRBV2 and TRBJ1-1; D unclear. This CDR3 comprises 12 residues. V was trimmed by 2 bases and J by 3 bases, leaving 4 bases between them. Germline loops: CDR1 SNHLY, CDR2 FYNNEI. In nucleotides, the CDR3 is TGTGCCAGCAGTGAAAGGTACACTGAAGCTTTCTTT. It yields the protein CASSERYTEAFF.

This clone was detected only a few times. The genes are TRBV28 and TRBJ1-6; unclear D gene. V lost 8 bases, J lost 14 bases, and 13 bases lay in between. CDR3 length equals 11 residues. Germline CDR1 MDHEN, CDR2 SYDVKM. The CDR3 here is CASEIGRSLHF. CDR3 coding DNA: TGTGCCAGCGAGATCGGGCGGTCCCTCCACTTT. Using reference TRBV28 and TRBJ1-6 for the parts outside the CDR3, the full variable domain is DVKVTQSSRYLVKRTGEKVFLECVQDMDHENMFWYRQDPGLGLRLIYFSYDVKMKEKGDIPEGYSVSREKKERFSLILESASTNQTSMYLCASEIGRSLHFGNGTRLTVT.

The V gene is TRBV7-8, the J gene TRBJ1-5; D not resolved. This CDR3 has 15 amino acids. The germline V gene encodes CDR1 SGHVS and CDR2 FQNEAQ. V was shortened by 3 bases and J by 2 bases, with 11 bases between the two germline ends. CDR3 region: CASSFSGNGNQPQHF. The DNA for the CDR3 is TGTGCCAGCAGCTTTTCGGGGAACGGCAATCAGCCCCAGCATTTT.